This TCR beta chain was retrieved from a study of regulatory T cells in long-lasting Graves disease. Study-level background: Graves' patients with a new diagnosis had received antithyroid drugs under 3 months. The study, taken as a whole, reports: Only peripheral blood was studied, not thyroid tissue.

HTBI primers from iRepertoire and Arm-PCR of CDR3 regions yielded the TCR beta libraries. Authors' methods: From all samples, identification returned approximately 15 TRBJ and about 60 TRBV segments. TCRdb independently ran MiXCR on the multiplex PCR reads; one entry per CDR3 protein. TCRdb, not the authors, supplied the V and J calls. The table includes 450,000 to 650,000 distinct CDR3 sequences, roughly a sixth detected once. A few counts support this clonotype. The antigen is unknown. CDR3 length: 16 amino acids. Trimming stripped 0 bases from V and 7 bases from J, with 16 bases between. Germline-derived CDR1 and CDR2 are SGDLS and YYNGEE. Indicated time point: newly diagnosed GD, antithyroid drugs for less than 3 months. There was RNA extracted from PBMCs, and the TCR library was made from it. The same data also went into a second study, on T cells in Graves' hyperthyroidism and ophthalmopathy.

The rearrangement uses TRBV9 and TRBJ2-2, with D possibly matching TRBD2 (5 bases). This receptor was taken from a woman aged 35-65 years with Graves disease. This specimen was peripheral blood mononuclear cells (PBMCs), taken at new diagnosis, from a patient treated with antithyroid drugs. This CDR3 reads CASSVGFGDKDGELFF. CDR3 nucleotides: TGTGCCAGCAGCGTAGGGTTCGGGGATAAGGACGGGGAGCTGTTTTTT.